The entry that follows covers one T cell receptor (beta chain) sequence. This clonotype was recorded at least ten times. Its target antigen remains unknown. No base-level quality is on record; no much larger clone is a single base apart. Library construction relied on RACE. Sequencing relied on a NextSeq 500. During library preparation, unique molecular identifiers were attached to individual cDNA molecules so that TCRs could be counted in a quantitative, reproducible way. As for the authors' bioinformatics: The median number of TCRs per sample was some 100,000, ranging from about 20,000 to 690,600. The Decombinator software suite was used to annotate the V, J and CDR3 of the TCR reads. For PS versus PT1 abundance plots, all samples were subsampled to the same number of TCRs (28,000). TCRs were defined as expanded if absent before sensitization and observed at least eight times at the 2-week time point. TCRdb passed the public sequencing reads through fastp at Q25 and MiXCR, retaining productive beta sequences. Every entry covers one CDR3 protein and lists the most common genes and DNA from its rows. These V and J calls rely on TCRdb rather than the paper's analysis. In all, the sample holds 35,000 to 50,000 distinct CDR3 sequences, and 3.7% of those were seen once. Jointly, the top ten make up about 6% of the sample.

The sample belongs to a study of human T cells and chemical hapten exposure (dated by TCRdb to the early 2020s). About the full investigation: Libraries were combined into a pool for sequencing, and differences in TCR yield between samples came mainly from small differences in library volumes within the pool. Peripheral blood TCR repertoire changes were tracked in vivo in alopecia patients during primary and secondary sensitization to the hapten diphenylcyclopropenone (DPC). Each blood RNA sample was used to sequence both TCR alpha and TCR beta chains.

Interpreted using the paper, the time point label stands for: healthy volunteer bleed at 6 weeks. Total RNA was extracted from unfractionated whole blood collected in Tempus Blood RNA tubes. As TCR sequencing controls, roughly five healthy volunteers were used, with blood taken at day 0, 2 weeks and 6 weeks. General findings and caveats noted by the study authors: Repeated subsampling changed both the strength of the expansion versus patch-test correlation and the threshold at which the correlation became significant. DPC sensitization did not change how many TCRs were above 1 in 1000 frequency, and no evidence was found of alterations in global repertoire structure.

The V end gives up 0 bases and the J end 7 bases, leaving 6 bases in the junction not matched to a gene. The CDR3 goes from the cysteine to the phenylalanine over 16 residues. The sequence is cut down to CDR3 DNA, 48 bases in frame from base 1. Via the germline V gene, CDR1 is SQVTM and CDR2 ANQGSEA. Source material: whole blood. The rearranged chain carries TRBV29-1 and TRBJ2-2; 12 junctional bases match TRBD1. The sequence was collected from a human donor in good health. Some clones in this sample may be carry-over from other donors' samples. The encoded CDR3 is CSVEDEGTGGSGELFF. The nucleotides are TGCAGCGTTGAAGATGAAGGGACAGGGGGCAGCGGGGAGCTGTTTTTT.